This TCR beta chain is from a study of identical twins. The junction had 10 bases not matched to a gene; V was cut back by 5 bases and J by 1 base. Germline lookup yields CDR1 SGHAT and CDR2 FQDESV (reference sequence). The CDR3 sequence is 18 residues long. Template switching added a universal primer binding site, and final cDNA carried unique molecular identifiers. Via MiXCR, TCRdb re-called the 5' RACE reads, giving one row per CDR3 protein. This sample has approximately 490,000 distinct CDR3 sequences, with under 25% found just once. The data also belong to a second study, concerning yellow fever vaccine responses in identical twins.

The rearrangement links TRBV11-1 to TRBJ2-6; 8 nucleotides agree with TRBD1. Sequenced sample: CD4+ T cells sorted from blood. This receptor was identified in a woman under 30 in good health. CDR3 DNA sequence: TGTGCCAGCAGCCTTCACGGACAGGGATTTTCTGGGGCCAACGTCCTGACTTTC. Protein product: CASSLHGQGFSGANVLTF.